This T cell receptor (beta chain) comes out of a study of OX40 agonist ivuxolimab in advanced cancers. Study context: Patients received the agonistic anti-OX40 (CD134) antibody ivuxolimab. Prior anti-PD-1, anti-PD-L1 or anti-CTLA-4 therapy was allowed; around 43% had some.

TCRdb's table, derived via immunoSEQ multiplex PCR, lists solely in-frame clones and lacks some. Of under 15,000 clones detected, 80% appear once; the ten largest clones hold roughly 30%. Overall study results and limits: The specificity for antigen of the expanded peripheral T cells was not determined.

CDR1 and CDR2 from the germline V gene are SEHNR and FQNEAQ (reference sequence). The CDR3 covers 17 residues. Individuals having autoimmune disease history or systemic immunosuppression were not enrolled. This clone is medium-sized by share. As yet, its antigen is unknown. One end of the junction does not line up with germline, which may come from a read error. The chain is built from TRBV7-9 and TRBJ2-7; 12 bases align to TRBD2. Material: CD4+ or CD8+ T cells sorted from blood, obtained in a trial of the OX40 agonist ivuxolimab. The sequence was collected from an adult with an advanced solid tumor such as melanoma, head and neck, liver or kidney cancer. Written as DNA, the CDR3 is TGTGCCAGCCGCTTTTGGCCTTCGACTAGCGGGAGCTACGAGCAGTACTTC. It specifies CASRFWPSTSGSYEQYF.